This is a list of T cell receptor beta chains from one sample in a study of post-analysis software for immune sequencing data. MiXCR, applied by TCRdb to the PCR reads, yields one record per CDR3 protein. The profile shows 600,000 to 750,000 distinct CDR3 sequences, 55% to 70% of them singletons. Sequencing input: blood. These receptors were taken from a girl aged 2-10 years with multiple sclerosis. Each CDR3 is given with its conserved first and last residue. D genes are given only for firm matches. Clone size is stated in some rows and not others, as once, few, many or a class when expanded.

NA | TRBJ2-1 | TRBD1 | TRBV7-2 | TGTGCCAGCACCTCCGGGACAGGGGTGATGGGCGAGCAGTTCTTC | CASTSGTGVMGEQFF
few | TRBJ2-1 | NA | TRBV6-4 | TGTGCCAGCACCGGCGGGGACGCCAAGGAGCAGTTCTTC | CASTGGDAKEQFF
few | TRBJ1-2 | TRBD1 | TRBV5-1 | TGCGCCAGCAGCTTGCTTACAGGGGGCAACTATGGCTACACCTTC | CASSLLTGGNYGYTF
few | TRBJ2-7 | TRBD1 | TRBV20-1 | TGCAGTGTTTTACAGGGGGCCGGGTCCTACGAGCAGTACTTC | CSVLQGAGSYEQYF
NA | TRBJ1-1 | NA | TRBV27 | TGTGCCAGCAGGGTTGGCACTGAAGCTTTCTTT | CASRVGTEAFF
NA | TRBJ2-1 | NA | TRBV2 | TGTGCCAGCAGTGAGAGGGGACAACGGCTAGCGGCCTACAATGAGCAGTTCTTC | CASSERGQRLAAYNEQFF
NA | TRBJ1-4 | NA | TRBV7-6 | TGTGCCAGCAGCTTAGCTAATGAAAAACTGTTTTTT | CASSLANEKLFF
few | TRBJ2-1 | TRBD2 | TRBV5-1 | TGCGCCAGCAGCTTACCGGGACTAGGGGCTAACAATGAGCAGTTCTTC | CASSLPGLGANNEQFF
NA | TRBJ1-1 | NA | TRBV12-3/TRBV12-4 | TGTGCCAGCAGTTCCAGGGAGGGTGAAGCTTTCTTT | CASSSREGEAFF
NA | TRBJ1-4 | NA | TRBV15 | TGTGCCACCCGGCAACAGGACTCTAATGAAAAACGGTTTTTT | CATRQQDSNEKRFF
NA | TRBJ2-7 | TRBD2 | TRBV7-9 | TGTGCCAGCAGCCGGAGGGGGGGACTAGCGAAGTCCTACGAGCAGTACTTC | CASSRRGGLAKSYEQYF
NA | TRBJ2-1 | NA | TRBV7-8 | TGTGCCAGCAGCTTAGTGGTATGGGTAGCCTCCTACAATGAGCAGTTCTTC | CASSLVVWVASYNEQFF
NA | TRBJ2-7 | NA | TRBV12-3/TRBV12-4 | TGTGCCAGCAGTTTTCAGGCTCCTTTCTACGAGCAGTACTTC | CASSFQAPFYEQYF
few | TRBJ2-1 | TRBD2 | TRBV29-1 | TGCAGCGTTGAAGATCCAACTAGCGGGAGGATCAATGAGCAGTTCTTC | CSVEDPTSGRINEQFF
NA | TRBJ2-1 | NA | TRBV12-3/TRBV12-4 | TGTGCCAGCATCCATTTTGGGCTAGCGCCCTACAATGAGCAGTTCTTC | CASIHFGLAPYNEQFF
NA | TRBJ2-1 | NA | TRBV6-1 | TGTGCCAGCAGTGAAGCCCTAAGGGACACCCTATACAATGAGCAGTTCTTC | CASSEALRDTLYNEQFF
NA | TRBJ2-7 | TRBD1 | TRBV6-5 | TGTGCCAACAGTGACGGACAGGGGCTAGGGGAGCAGTACTTC | CANSDGQGLGEQYF
NA | TRBJ2-3 | TRBD2 | TRBV12-3/TRBV12-4 | TGTGCCAGCAGTGGAAGAAGAGCGGGAGTTCCAGATACGCAGTATTTT | CASSGRRAGVPDTQYF
NA | TRBJ2-5 | NA | TRBV13 | TGTGCCAGCAGCTTAGGCAGAAGGGCAGTCCAAGAGACCCAGTACTTC | CASSLGRRAVQETQYF
NA | TRBJ2-7 | NA | TRBV12-3/TRBV12-4 | TGTGTCAGCAGTTTCACCCAGGGAAGCGAGCAGTACTTC | CVSSFTQGSEQYF
NA | TRBJ2-1 | TRBD1 | TRBV15 | TGTGCCACCAGCAGAGATTGGGACAGCCACAATGAGCAGTTCTTC | CATSRDWDSHNEQFF
NA | TRBJ2-4 | NA | TRBV6-2/TRBV6-3 | TGTGCCAGCCATACTAGTTCCAAAAACATTCAGTACTTC | CASHTSSKNIQYF
NA | TRBJ1-2 | TRBD1 | TRBV6-5 | TGTGCCAGCTCCCGGGACAGCACTAACTATGGCTACACCTTC | CASSRDSTNYGYTF
NA | TRBJ1-1 | NA | TRBV7-9 | TGTGCCAGCAGCTTAGATCTGGGCCGGAGCACTGAAGCTTTCTTT | CASSLDLGRSTEAFF
few | TRBJ2-1 | NA | TRBV6-6 | TGTGCCAGCAGTTCTAGAGGAAACAATGAGCAGTTCTTC | CASSSRGNNEQFF
NA | TRBJ1-2 | NA | TRBV4-1 | TGCGCCAGCAGCCAGGGCCGAGAAGGAGTTGGCTACACCTTC | CASSQGREGVGYTF
NA | TRBJ1-2 | NA | TRBV12-3/TRBV12-4 | TGTGCCAGCGCGTCCTCGACAGTAGACTATGGCTACACCTTC | CASASSTVDYGYTF
NA | TRBJ2-1 | TRBD1 | TRBV7-2 | TGCGCCAGCAGCCAAGTTCAAGGACAGGGAAACCCAGCGTTCTTC | CASSQVQGQGNPAFF
many | TRBJ1-2 | NA | TRBV7-9 | TGTGCCAGCAGTTTGGGGGGTAGAGGCTACACCTTC | CASSLGGRGYTF
few | TRBJ2-1 | NA | TRBV4-2 | TGTGCCAGCAGCCCGGTCAGGAGCCGCGAGCAGTTCTTC | CASSPVRSREQFF
NA | TRBJ1-5 | TRBD1 | TRBV6-1 | TGTGCCAGCACCGAAGGGACAGGGCTCAACCAGCCCCAGCATTTT | CASTEGTGLNQPQHF
NA | TRBJ1-1 | NA | TRBV29-1 | TGCAGCTCACGGGTAGGGAACACTGAAGCTTTCTTT | CSSRVGNTEAFF
few | TRBJ2-3 | TRBD2 | TRBV2 | TGTGCCAGCCCTGGGGTAGCGGGAACCCGCACAGATACGCAGTATTTT | CASPGVAGTRTDTQYF
few | TRBJ2-7 | TRBD1 | TRBV10-3 | TGTGCCATCAGTGGGGACAGGCGACCTAACTACGAGCAGTACTTC | CAISGDRRPNYEQYF
NA | TRBJ1-2 | NA | TRBV6-5 | TGTGCCAGCAGTTACGGACAGATCTATGGCTACACCTTC | CASSYGQIYGYTF
NA | TRBJ1-4 | NA | TRBV4-3 | TGCGCCAGCAGCCCAAAGCCCAGGGCTAATGAAAAACTGTTTTTT | CASSPKPRANEKLFF
NA | TRBJ1-2 | TRBD1 | TRBV20-1 | TGCAGTGCTGCCAGGGGGGACTATGGCTACACCTTC | CSAARGDYGYTF
NA | TRBJ1-4 | NA | TRBV18 | TGTGCCAGCTCACCATACGGGGATGAAAAACTGTTTTTT | CASSPYGDEKLFF
NA | TRBJ2-6 | NA | TRBV6-2/TRBV6-3 | TGTGCCAGCAGGCGCTCCTCGAAGGGATCTGGGGCCAACGTCCTGACTTTC | CASRRSSKGSGANVLTF
few | TRBJ2-1 | TRBD2 | TRBV5-1 | TGCGCCAGCAGCTTGGCAGGACTAGCGGCTGTCTACAATGAGCAGTTCTTC | CASSLAGLAAVYNEQFF
NA | TRBJ2-1 | TRBD1 | TRBV7-9 | TGTGCCAGCAGCGAAAGAGGGGGCGGGTCCTACAATGAGCAGTTCTTC | CASSERGGGSYNEQFF